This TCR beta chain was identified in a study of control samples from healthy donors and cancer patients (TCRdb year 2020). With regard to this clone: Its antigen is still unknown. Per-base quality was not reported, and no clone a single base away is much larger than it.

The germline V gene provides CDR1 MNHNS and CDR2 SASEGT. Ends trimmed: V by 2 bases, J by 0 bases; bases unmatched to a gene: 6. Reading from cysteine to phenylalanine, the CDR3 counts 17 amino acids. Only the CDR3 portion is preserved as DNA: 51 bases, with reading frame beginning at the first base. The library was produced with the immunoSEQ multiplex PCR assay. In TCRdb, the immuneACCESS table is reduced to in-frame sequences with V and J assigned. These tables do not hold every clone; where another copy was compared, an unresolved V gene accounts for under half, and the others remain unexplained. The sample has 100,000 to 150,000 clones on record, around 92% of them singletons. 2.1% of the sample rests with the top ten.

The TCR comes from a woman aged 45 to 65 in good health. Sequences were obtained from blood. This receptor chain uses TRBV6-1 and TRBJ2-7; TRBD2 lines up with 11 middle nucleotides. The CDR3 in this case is CASSEFASGGPSYEQYF. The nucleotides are TGTGCCAGCAGTGAATTCGCTAGCGGGGGGCCCTCCTACGAGCAGTACTTC.